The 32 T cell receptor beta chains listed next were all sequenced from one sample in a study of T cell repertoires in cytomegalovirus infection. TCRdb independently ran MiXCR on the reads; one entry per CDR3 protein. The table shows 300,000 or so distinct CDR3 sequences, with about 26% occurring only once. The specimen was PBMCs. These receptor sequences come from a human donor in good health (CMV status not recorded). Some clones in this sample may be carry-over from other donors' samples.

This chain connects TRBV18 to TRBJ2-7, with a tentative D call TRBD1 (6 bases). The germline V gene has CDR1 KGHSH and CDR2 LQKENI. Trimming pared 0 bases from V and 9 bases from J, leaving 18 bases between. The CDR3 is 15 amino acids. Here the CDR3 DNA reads TGTGCCAGCTCACCACCAAAAGTACAGGGTTCCGGGCAGTACTTC. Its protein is CASSPPKVQGSGQYF. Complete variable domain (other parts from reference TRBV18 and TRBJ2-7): NAGVMQNPRHLVRRRGQEARLRCSPMKGHSHVYWYRQLPEEGLKFMVYLQKENIIDESGMPKERFSAEFPKEGPSILRIQQVVRGDSAAYFCASSPPKVQGSGQYFGPGTRLTVT.

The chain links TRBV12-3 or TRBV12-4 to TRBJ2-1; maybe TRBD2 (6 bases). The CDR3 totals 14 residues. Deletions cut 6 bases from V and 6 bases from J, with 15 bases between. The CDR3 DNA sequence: TGTGCCAGCAGGTTCGGGAGCATCGGCAATGAGCAGTTCTTC. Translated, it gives CASRFGSIGNEQFF.

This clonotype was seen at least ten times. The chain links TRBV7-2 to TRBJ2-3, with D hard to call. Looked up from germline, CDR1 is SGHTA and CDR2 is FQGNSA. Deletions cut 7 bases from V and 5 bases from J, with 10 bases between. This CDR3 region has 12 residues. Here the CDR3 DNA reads TGTGCCAGCACCCCTCAGAAAGATACGCAGTATTTT. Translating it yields CASTPQKDTQYF. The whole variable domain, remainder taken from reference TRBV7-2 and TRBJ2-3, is GAGVSQSPSNKVTEKGKDVELRCDPISGHTALYWYRQSLGQGLEFLIYFQGNSAPDKSGLPSDRFSAERTGGSVSTLTIQRTQQEDSAVYLCASTPQKDTQYFGPGTRLTVL.

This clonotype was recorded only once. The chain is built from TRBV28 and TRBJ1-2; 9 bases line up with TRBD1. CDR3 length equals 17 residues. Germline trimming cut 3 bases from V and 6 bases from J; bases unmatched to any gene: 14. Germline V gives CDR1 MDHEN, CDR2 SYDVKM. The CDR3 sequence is CASSFVFSQDRGDGYTF. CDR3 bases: TGTGCCAGCAGTTTTGTCTTTAGTCAGGACAGGGGAGATGGCTACACCTTC.

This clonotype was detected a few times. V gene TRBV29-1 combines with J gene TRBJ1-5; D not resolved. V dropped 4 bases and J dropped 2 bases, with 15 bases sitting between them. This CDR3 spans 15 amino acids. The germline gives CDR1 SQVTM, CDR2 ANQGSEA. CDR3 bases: TGCAGCGTTGCGGACGGTTTCTTAGGCAATCAGCCCCAGCATTTT. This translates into CSVADGFLGNQPQHF.

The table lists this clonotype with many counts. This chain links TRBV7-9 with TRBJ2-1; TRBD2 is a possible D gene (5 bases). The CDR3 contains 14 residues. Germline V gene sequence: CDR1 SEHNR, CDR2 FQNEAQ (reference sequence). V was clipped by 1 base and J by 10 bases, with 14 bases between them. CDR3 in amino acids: CASSLVTRPEEQFF. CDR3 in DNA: TGTGCCAGCAGCTTAGTTACTAGACCCGAAGAGCAGTTCTTC.

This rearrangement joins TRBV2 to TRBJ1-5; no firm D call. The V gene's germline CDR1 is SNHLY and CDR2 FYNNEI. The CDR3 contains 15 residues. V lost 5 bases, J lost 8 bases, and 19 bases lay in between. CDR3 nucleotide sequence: TGTGCCAGCAGTCCAAAGCCAAGGGCCCCGGAGCCCCAGCATTTT. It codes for CASSPKPRAPEPQHF.

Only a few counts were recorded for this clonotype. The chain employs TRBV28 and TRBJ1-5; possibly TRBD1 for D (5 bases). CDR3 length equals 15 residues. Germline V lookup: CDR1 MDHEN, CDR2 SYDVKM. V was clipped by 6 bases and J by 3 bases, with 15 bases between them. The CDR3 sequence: CASSPRQGINQPQHF. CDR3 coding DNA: TGTGCCAGCAGCCCTCGCCAGGGAATCAATCAGCCCCAGCATTTT.

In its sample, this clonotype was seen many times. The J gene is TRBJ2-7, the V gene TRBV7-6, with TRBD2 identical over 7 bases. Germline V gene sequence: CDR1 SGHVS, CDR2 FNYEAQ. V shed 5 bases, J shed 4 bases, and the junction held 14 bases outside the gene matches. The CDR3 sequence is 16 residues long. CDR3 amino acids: CASSPIMGGSLYEQYF. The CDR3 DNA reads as TGTGCCAGCAGCCCCATTATGGGCGGGAGTCTTTACGAGCAGTACTTC.

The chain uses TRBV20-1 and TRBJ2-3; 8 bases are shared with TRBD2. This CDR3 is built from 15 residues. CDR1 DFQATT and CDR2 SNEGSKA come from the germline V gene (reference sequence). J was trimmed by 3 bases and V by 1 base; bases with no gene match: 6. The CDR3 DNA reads TGCAGTGCTAGAGCCGCGCGGGGGGTTACAGATACGCAGTATTTT. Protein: CSARAARGVTDTQYF.

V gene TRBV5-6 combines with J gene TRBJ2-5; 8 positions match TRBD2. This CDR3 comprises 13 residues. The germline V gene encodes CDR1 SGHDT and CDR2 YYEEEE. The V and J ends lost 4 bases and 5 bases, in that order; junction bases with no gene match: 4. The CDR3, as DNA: TGTGCCAGCAGCATAGTAGCGGGGGAGACCCAGTACTTC. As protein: CASSIVAGETQYF.

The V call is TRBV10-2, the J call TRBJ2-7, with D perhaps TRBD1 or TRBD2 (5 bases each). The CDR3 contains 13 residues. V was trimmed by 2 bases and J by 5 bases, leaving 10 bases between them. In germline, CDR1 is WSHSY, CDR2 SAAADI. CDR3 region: CASSETRGHEQYF. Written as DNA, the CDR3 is TGCGCCAGCAGTGAGACCCGGGGCCACGAGCAGTACTTC.

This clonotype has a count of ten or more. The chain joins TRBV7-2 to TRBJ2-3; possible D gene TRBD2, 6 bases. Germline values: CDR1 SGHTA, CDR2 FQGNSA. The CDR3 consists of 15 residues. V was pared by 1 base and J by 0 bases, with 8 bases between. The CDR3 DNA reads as TGTGCCAGCAGCTTAGTAGGGACTAGCACAGATACGCAGTATTTT. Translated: CASSLVGTSTDTQYF.

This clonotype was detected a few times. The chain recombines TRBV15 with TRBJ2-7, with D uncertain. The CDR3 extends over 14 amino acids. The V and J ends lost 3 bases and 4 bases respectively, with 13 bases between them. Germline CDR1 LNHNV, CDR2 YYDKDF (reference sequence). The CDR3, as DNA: TGTGCCACCAGCAGCAGTGGGGTATTATACGAGCAGTACTTC. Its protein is CATSSSGVLYEQYF.

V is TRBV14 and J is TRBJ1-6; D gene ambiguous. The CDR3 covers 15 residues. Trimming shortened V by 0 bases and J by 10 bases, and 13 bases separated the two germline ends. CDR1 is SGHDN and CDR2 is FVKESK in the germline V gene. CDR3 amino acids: CASSQDFGVKSPLHF. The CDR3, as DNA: TGTGCCAGCAGCCAAGATTTTGGGGTTAAGTCACCCCTCCACTTT.

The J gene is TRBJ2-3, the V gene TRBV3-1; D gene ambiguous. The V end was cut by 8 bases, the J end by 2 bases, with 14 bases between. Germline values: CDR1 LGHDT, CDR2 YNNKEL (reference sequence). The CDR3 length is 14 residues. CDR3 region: CASGRAASTDTQYF. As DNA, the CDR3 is TGTGCCAGCGGTCGGGCAGCCTCCACAGATACGCAGTATTTT.

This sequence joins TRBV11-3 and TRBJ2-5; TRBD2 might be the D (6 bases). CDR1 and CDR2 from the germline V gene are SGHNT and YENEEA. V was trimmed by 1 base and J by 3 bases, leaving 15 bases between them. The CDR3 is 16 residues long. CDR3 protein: CASSLGDFREEETQYF. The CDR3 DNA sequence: TGTGCCAGCAGCTTAGGGGATTTCAGGGAGGAAGAGACCCAGTACTTC. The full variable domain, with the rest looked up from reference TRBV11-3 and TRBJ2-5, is EAGVVQSPRYKIIEKKQPVAFWCNPISGHNTLYWYLQNLGQGPELLIRYENEEAVDDSQLPKDRFSAERLKGVDSTLKIQPAELGDSAVYLCASSLGDFREEETQYFGPGTRLLVL.

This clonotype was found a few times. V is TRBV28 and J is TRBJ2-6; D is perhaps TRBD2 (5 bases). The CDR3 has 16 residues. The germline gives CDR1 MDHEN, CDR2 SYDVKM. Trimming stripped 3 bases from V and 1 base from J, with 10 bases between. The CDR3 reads CASSLGGPSGANVLTF. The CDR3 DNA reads TGTGCCAGCAGTTTGGGCGGGCCATCTGGGGCCAACGTCCTGACTTTC.

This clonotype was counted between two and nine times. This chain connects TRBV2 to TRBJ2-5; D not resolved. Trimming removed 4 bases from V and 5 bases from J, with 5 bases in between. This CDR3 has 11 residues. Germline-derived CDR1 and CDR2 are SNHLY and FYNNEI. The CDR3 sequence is CASSVSETQYF. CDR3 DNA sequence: TGTGCCAGCAGTGTATCGGAGACCCAGTACTTC.

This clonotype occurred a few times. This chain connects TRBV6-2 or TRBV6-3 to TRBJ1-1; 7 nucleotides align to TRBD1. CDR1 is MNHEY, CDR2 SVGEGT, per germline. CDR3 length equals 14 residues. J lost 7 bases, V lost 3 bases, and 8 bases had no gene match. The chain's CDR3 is CASSYWTGANEAFF. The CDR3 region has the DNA TGTGCCAGCAGTTATTGGACAGGAGCCAATGAAGCTTTCTTT.

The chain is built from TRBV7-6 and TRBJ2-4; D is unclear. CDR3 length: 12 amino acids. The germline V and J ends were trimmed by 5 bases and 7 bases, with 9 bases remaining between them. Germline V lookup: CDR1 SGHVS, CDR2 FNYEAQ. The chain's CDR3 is CASSITGNIQYF. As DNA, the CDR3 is TGTGCCAGCAGCATAACCGGGAACATTCAGTACTTC.

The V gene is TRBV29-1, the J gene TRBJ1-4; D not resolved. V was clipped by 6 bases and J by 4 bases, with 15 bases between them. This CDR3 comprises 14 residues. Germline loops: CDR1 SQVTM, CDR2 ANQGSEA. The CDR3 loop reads CSVPGRADNEKLFF. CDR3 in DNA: TGCAGCGTCCCCGGACGGGCCGATAATGAAAAACTGTTTTTT. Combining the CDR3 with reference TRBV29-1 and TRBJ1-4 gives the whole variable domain SAVISQKPSRDICQRGTSLTIQCQVDSQVTMMFWYRQQPGQSLTLIATANQGSEATYESGFVIDKFPISRPNLTFSTLTVSNMSPEDSSIYLCSVPGRADNEKLFFGSGTQLSVL.

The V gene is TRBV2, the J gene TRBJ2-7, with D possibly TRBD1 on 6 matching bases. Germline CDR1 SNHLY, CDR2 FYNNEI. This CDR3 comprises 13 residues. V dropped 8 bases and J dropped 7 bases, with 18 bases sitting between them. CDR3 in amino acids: CASGMDSLREQYF. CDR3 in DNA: TGTGCCAGCGGAATGGACAGTTTGCGGGAGCAGTACTTC.

CDR3 in amino acids: CSATRSQENEKLFF. CDR3 coding DNA: TGCAGTGCCACGAGGTCGCAGGAGAATGAAAAACTGTTTTTT. The chain is built from TRBV20-1 and TRBJ1-4, with no clear D. Trimming took 6 bases from V and 5 from J, leaving 16 bases between them. The CDR3 runs 14 residues. Germline V gene data show CDR1 as DFQATT and CDR2 as SNEGSKA (reference sequence).

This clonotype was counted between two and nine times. CDR3 sequence reads: CASSQTVGGQSNTYNEQFF. The DNA for the CDR3 is TGTGCCAGCAGCCAAACGGTCGGGGGGCAGTCCAATACCTACAATGAGCAGTTCTTC. The genes are TRBV3-1 and TRBJ2-1; maybe TRBD2 (7 bases). Germline values: CDR1 LGHDT, CDR2 YNNKEL (reference sequence). CDR3 length equals 19 residues. V lost 2 bases and J lost 2, with 22 bases in between.

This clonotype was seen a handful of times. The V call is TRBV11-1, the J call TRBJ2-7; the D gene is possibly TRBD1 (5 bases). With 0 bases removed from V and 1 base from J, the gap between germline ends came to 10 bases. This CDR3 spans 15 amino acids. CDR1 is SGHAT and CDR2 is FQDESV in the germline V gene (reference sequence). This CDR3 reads CASSLAQGSSYEQYF. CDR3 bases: TGTGCCAGCAGCTTAGCGCAGGGTTCTTCCTACGAGCAGTACTTC. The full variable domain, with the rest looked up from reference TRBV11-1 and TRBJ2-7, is EAEVAQSPRYKITEKSQAVAFWCDPISGHATLYWYRQILGQGPELLVQFQDESVVDDSQLPKDRFSAERLKGVDSTLKIQPAELGDSAMYLCASSLAQGSSYEQYFGPGTRLTVT.

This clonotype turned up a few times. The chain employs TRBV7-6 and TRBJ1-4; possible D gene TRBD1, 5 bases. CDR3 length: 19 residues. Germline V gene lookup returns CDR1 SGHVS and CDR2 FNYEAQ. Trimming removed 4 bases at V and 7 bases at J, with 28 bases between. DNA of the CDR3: TGTGCCAGCAGCTCCCGACAGAACTCGATGTCGAATAATCGTGAAAAACTGTTTTTT. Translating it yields CASSSRQNSMSNNREKLFF.

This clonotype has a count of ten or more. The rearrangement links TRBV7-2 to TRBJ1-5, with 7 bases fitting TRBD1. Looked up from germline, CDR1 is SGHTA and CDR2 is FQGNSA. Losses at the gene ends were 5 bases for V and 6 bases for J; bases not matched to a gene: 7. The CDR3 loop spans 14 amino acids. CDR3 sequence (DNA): TGTGCCAGCAGCAGCCGACAGGGAAGTCAGCCCCAGCATTTT. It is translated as CASSSRQGSQPQHF.

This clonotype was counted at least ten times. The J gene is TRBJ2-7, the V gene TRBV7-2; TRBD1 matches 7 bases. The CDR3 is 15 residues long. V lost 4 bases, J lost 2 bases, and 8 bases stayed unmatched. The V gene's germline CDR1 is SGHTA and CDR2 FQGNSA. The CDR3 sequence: CASSYYRGEAYEQYF. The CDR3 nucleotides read TGTGCCAGCAGCTACTACAGGGGAGAGGCCTACGAGCAGTACTTC.

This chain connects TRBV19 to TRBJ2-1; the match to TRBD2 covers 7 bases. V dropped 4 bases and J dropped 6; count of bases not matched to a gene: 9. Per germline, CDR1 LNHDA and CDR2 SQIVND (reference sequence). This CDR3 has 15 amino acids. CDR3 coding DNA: TGTGCCAGTAGTAGTTTTAGCGGGCCGACCAATGAGCAGTTCTTC. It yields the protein CASSSFSGPTNEQFF.

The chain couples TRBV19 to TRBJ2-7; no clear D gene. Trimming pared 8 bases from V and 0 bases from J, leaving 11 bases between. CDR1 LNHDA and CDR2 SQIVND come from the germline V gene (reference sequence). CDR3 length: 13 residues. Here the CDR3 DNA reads TGTGCCAGTGGATACACTAACTCCTACGAGCAGTACTTC. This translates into CASGYTNSYEQYF.

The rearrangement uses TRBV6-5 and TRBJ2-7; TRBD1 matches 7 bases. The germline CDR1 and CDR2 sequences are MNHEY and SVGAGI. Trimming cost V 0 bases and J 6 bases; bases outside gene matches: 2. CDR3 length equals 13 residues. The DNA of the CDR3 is TGTGCCAGCAGTTACTCGACAGGGACCGAGCAGTACTTC. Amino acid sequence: CASSYSTGTEQYF.